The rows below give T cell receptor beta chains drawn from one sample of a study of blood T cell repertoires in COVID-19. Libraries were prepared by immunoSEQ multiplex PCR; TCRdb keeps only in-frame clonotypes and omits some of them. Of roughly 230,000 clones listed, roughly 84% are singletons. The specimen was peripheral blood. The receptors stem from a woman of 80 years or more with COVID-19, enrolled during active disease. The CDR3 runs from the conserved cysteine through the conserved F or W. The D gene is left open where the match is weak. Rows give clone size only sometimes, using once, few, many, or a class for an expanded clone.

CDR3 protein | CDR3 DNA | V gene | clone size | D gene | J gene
CASRTGTNTGELFF | TGTGCCAGCAGGACAGGTACGAACACCGGGGAGCTGTTTTTT | TRBV28 | . | . | TRBJ2-2
CATTGGAGNQPQHF | TGTGCCACCACAGGGGGCGCGGGCAATCAGCCCCAGCATTTT | TRBV19 | few | TRBD1 | TRBJ1-5
CAISGTGRVRTEAFF | TGTGCCATCAGTGGCACAGGGAGGGTACGTACTGAAGCTTTCTTT | TRBV10-3 | . | . | TRBJ1-1
CASRSGQWNQPQHF | TGTGCCAGCAGATCGGGACAGTGGAATCAGCCCCAGCATTTT | TRBV6-5 | . | TRBD1 | TRBJ1-5
CASSLAGVKYTDTQYF | TGCGCCAGCAGCTTGGCCGGTGTTAAGTACACAGATACGCAGTATTTT | TRBV5-1 | . | . | TRBJ2-3
CATRRGQGLEYNSPLHF | TGTGCCACAAGGAGGGGACAGGGATTGGAATATAATTCACCCCTCCACTTT | TRBV19 | large | TRBD1 | TRBJ1-6
CASSLGGLAGASETQYF | TGTGCCAGCAGCTTAGGGGGGCTAGCGGGGGCTTCAGAGACCCAGTACTTC | TRBV7-7 | . | TRBD2 | TRBJ2-5
CASSYRGRGEQFF | TGTGCCAGCAGTTACAGGGGACGCGGCGAGCAGTTCTTC | TRBV12-3/TRBV12-4 | once | TRBD1 | TRBJ2-1
CASRPSGTSGGGQFF | TGTGCCAGCAGACCCTCCGGGACTAGCGGGGGAGGGCAGTTCTTC | TRBV7-2 | . | TRBD2 | TRBJ2-1
CASSPGTGLLKEKYF | TGTGCCAGTAGTCCCGGGACAGGCCTTTTGAAGGAGAAGTACTTC | TRBV19 | . | TRBD1 | TRBJ2-7
CASSLDRVEGYTF | TGTGCCAGCAGCCTAGACAGGGTGGAGGGCTACACCTTC | TRBV7-9 | . | TRBD1 | TRBJ1-2
CASSRPTGGGGYTF | TGTGCCAGCAGCCGCCCGACAGGGGGGGGTGGCTACACCTTC | TRBV3-1/TRBV3-2 | few | TRBD1 | TRBJ1-2
CASSPAEGYGYTF | TGTGCCAGCTCACCCGCGGAGGGCTATGGCTACACCTTC | TRBV18 | . | . | TRBJ1-2
CAWSVSQGRLIGREAFF | TGTGCCTGGAGTGTCTCCCAGGGGCGCTTAATTGGCCGTGAAGCTTTCTTT | TRBV30 | . | . | TRBJ1-1
CASSLGQVPYYGYTF | TGTGCCAGCAGCTTGGGACAGGTCCCTTATTATGGCTACACCTTC | TRBV5-6 | . | . | TRBJ1-2
CASSLSAQGWEKLFF | TGTGCCAGCAGCTTAAGCGCCCAGGGCTGGGAAAAACTGTTTTTT | TRBV7-2 | few | . | TRBJ1-4
CASSLVEFSPLHF | TGTGCCAGCAGCTTAGTGGAGTTTTCACCCCTCCACTTT | TRBV7-2 | . | . | TRBJ1-6
CASSLGSGSYNEQFF | TGCGCCAGCAGCTTGGGTAGCGGGAGTTACAATGAGCAGTTCTTC | TRBV5-1 | . | TRBD2 | TRBJ2-1
CASSFFRRDRGDEQFF | TGTGCCAGCAGCTTCTTCCGCCGGGACAGGGGCGATGAGCAGTTCTTC | TRBV7-9 | once | TRBD1 | TRBJ2-1
CASSAGRAQPQHF | TGTGCCAGCAGCGCGGGCCGGGCCCAACCCCAGCATTTT | TRBV7-2 | . | . | TRBJ1-5
CASSYSGTGGYEQYF | TGTGCCAGCAGTTACTCGGGGACAGGGGGCTACGAGCAGTACTTC | TRBV6-5 | . | TRBD1 | TRBJ2-7
CASTAAGGRNEQFF | TGTGCCAGCACCGCAGCGGGGGGACGGAATGAGCAGTTCTTC | TRBV2 | . | TRBD2 | TRBJ2-1
CASSIPLRDNVSNYGYTF | TGTGCCAGCAGTATCCCACTCCGGGACAACGTCTCTAACTATGGCTACACCTTC | TRBV6-2/TRBV6-3 | . | . | TRBJ1-2
CSVNRRDRATEAFF | TGCAGCGTTAATCGCCGGGACAGGGCCACTGAAGCTTTCTTT | TRBV29-1 | . | TRBD1 | TRBJ1-1
CASSPHGGRSYEQYF | TGTGCCAGCAGTCCCCACGGGGGTCGCTCCTACGAGCAGTACTTC | TRBV28 | . | . | TRBJ2-7
CAISESGGFAAGELFF | TGTGCCATCAGTGAAAGTGGGGGGTTTGCCGCCGGGGAGCTGTTTTTT | TRBV10-3 | . | . | TRBJ2-2
CASSLESGPYNEQFF | TGCGCCAGCAGCTTGGAAAGCGGACCTTACAATGAGCAGTTCTTC | TRBV5-1 | . | . | TRBJ2-1
CASSYPAGTDYGYTF | TGTGCCAGCAGTTACCCGGCAGGGACTGACTATGGCTACACCTTC | TRBV6-2/TRBV6-3 | few | . | TRBJ1-2
CASRTQGREQYF | TGTGCCAGCAGGACTCAGGGCCGCGAGCAGTACTTC | TRBV28 | . | . | TRBJ2-7
CAISESGQGNLNQPQHF | TGTGCCATCAGTGAGTCGGGACAGGGGAACCTCAATCAGCCCCAGCATTTT | TRBV10-3 | . | TRBD1 | TRBJ1-5
CASSGGGQLPTIHSPLHF | TGTGCCAGCAGTGGGGGGGGACAACTTCCCACGATTCATTCACCCCTCCACTTT | TRBV2 | . | . | TRBJ1-6